One and the same sample provided the 23 T cell receptor beta chains below, sequenced in a study of radiation and T cells in renal cell carcinoma. TCRdb's table, derived via immunoSEQ multiplex PCR, lists solely in-frame clones and lacks some. The profile covers around 140,000 clones, with 83% appearing a single time and roughly 25% taken by the ten largest. The sample's time point: baseline pretreatment blood. The treatment: 15 Gy SBRT to primary tumor, nephrectomy 4 weeks later. Here the sequenced sample was blood, taken from a patient whose treatment included radiotherapy and nephrectomy. Receptors were obtained from a woman in her forties or fifties with renal cell carcinoma.

The chain combines TRBV7-8 with TRBJ2-7; 10 bases line up with TRBD2. This CDR3 comprises 15 residues. CDR1 SGHVS and CDR2 FQNEAQ come from the germline V gene. V lost 6 bases, J lost 1 base, and 6 bases stayed unmatched. The DNA for the CDR3 is TGTGCCAGCAGTTCAGGACTAGCGGTTTCCTACGAGCAGTACTTC. Translated: CASSSGLAVSYEQYF.

The V and J genes are TRBV5-6 and TRBJ2-1, with a weak D call TRBD1 (6 bases). CDR3 length equals 15 residues. The ends were cut back, 4 bases at V and 5 bases at J, with 16 bases in the middle. CDR1 is SGHDT and CDR2 is YYEEEE in the germline V gene. CDR3 DNA: TGTGCCAGCAGCGTCCGGGACACAACCAACAATGAGCAGTTCTTC. Its protein product is CASSVRDTTNNEQFF.

The chain is built from TRBV11-2 and TRBJ1-2; TRBD1 might be the D (5 bases). CDR1 SGHAT and CDR2 FQNNGV come from the germline V gene. This CDR3 comprises 14 residues. V was clipped by 0 bases and J by 5 bases, with 10 bases between them. CDR3 DNA sequence: TGTGCCAGCAGCTTAGAAGGGGAGTCGTATGGCTACACCTTC. As protein: CASSLEGESYGYTF.

This chain joins TRBV7-8 and TRBJ1-2, with D maybe TRBD1 (6 bases). The CDR3 is 12 amino acids. V shed 5 bases and J shed 6 bases, with 10 bases lying between them. Germline V gives CDR1 SGHVS, CDR2 FQNEAQ. CDR3 DNA sequence: TGTGCCAGCAGCCCGGGGGCGGATGGCTACACCTTC. This codes for CASSPGADGYTF.

The rearrangement joins TRBV28 to TRBJ2-5; D remains ambiguous. Germline assignment: CDR1 MDHEN and CDR2 SYDVKM. The ends were cut back, 2 bases at V and 1 base at J, with 11 bases in the middle. The CDR3 sequence is 15 residues long. The CDR3 here is CASSLSPSAQETQYF. The CDR3 DNA sequence: TGTGCCAGCAGTTTAAGCCCAAGTGCCCAAGAGACCCAGTACTTC.

The rearrangement joins TRBV18 to TRBJ2-3, with 8 bases lining up with TRBD2. The CDR3 is 15 amino acids. Looked up from germline, CDR1 is KGHSH and CDR2 is LQKENI. V lost 3 bases, J lost 1 base, and 3 bases stayed unmatched. CDR3: CASSPTGGGTDTQYF. In DNA form, the CDR3 reads TGTGCCAGCTCACCTACGGGGGGGGGCACAGATACGCAGTATTTT.

This chain links TRBV27 with TRBJ2-6; 9 nucleotides align to TRBD1. V was clipped by 4 bases and J by 1 base; unmatched bases: 11. Germline assignment: CDR1 MNHEY and CDR2 SMNVEV (reference sequence). There are 19 residues in the CDR3. This CDR3 is CASSYGTGRLRSGANVLTF. The CDR3 bases are TGTGCCAGCAGTTACGGGACAGGGAGGCTTAGATCTGGGGCCAACGTCCTGACTTTC.

Concerning this clone: Other DNA sequences in the same sample also yield this CDR3. The chain uses TRBV7-2 and TRBJ1-3, with D unresolved. The germline V and J ends were trimmed by 1 base and 0 bases, with 4 bases remaining between them. The CDR3 is made up of 14 amino acids. Germline loops: CDR1 SGHTA, CDR2 FQGNSA. Here the CDR3 reads CASSLDTSGNTIYF. In DNA form, the CDR3 reads TGTGCCAGCAGCTTAGACACCTCTGGAAACACCATATATTTT.

The V call is TRBV29-1, the J call TRBJ2-7, with TRBD1 matching over 8 bases. J lost 2 bases, V lost 3 bases, and 0 bases had no gene match. The germline V gene encodes CDR1 SQVTM and CDR2 ANQGSEA. The CDR3 covers 12 residues. The CDR3 protein is CSVDRGPYEQYF. Here the CDR3 DNA reads TGCAGCGTTGACAGGGGGCCCTACGAGCAGTACTTC.

The rearrangement joins TRBV7-6 to TRBJ1-1; D is undetermined. The germline gives CDR1 SGHVS, CDR2 FNYEAQ. V lost 0 bases to trimming and J lost 4 bases, with 18 bases between them. This CDR3 region has 17 residues. The CDR3 DNA follows: TGTGCCAGCAGCTTAGCCGGCGTGGGCGTCGGCGTCACTGAAGCTTTCTTT. It codes for CASSLAGVGVGVTEAFF.

The chain joins TRBV7-2 to TRBJ1-1; maybe TRBD1 (5 bases). The CDR3 loop spans 14 amino acids. The germline V and J ends were trimmed by 0 bases and 1 base, with 6 bases remaining between them. Germline-derived CDR1 and CDR2 are SGHTA and FQGNSA. CDR3 bases: TGTGCCAGCAGCTTAGCCAGGGAGAACACTGAAGCTTTCTTT. Its protein product is CASSLARENTEAFF.

The genes are TRBV29-1 and TRBJ2-1, with D tentatively TRBD1 (6 bases). Germline V lookup: CDR1 SQVTM, CDR2 ANQGSEA. V gave up 7 bases and J gave up 5 bases, with 9 bases separating them. The CDR3 consists of 11 residues. The DNA for the CDR3 is TGCAGCGGAGGACAGCACAATGAGCAGTTCTTC. Its translation is CSGGQHNEQFF.

The CDR3 here is CASSARDSSGNTIYF. The CDR3 nucleotides read TGCGCCAGCAGCGCTCGGGACAGCTCTGGAAACACCATATATTTT. The V and J genes are TRBV5-1 and TRBJ1-3, with 7 positions matching TRBD1. The ends lost 4 bases at V and 0 bases at J; junction bases unmatched: 4. CDR1 SGHRS and CDR2 YFSETQ come from the germline V gene. This CDR3 spans 15 amino acids.

The rearrangement uses TRBV7-9 and TRBJ1-5, with D unclear. The CDR3 extends over 14 amino acids. V lost 5 bases and J 11 bases, leaving 19 bases between the germline ends. Germline loops: CDR1 SEHNR, CDR2 FQNEAQ (reference sequence). CDR3 sequence: CASSLDVGLGSQHF. DNA for the CDR3: TGTGCCAGCAGCCTAGACGTGGGGTTAGGGTCCCAGCATTTT.

In this sample, this clone turned up once. V usage is TRBV4-1 and J usage is TRBJ1-2; 7 bases agree with TRBD1. The trim removed 4 bases at V and 4 bases at J, leaving 6 bases unmatched. The CDR3 is 14 amino acids. Germline assignment: CDR1 MGHRA and CDR2 YSYEKL. The CDR3 sequence: CASSPGDRSYGYTF. The CDR3 bases are TGCGCCAGCAGCCCCGGGGACAGATCCTATGGCTACACCTTC.

V usage is TRBV6-5 and J usage is TRBJ1-1; D uncertain. Germline CDR1 MNHEY, CDR2 SVGAGI. The CDR3 length is 11 residues. The V end lost 5 bases, the J end lost 5 bases, and 6 bases lay between the germline ends. The CDR3 sequence: CASSQQTEAFF. DNA for the CDR3: TGTGCCAGCAGTCAGCAAACTGAAGCTTTCTTT.

This chain connects TRBV7-2 to TRBJ2-6; D is unclear. The CDR3 extends over 17 amino acids. Trimming removed 1 base from V and 0 bases from J, with 10 bases in between. CDR1 is SGHTA, CDR2 FQGNSA, per germline. This CDR3 is CASSLDPVISGANVLTF. The CDR3 nucleotides are TGTGCCAGCAGCTTAGACCCAGTTATCTCTGGGGCCAACGTCCTGACTTTC. The whole variable domain, filled in from reference TRBV7-2 and TRBJ2-6, reads GAGVSQSPSNKVTEKGKDVELRCDPISGHTALYWYRQSLGQGLEFLIYFQGNSAPDKSGLPSDRFSAERTGGSVSTLTIQRTQQEDSAVYLCASSLDPVISGANVLTFGAGSRLTVL.

The rearrangement joins TRBV7-3 to TRBJ2-5; D might be TRBD2 (6 bases). V was clipped by 5 bases and J by 5 bases, with 12 bases between them. Germline values: CDR1 SGHTA, CDR2 FQGTGA. The CDR3 runs 13 residues. CDR3 sequence: CASSPGVGETQYF. Here the CDR3 DNA reads TGTGCCAGCAGCCCGGGGGTCGGGGAGACCCAGTACTTC.

This sequence joins TRBV15 and TRBJ1-1, with a tentative D call TRBD1 (5 bases). The germline V and J ends were trimmed by 5 bases and 1 base, with 11 bases remaining between them. Germline V gene data show CDR1 as LNHNV and CDR2 as YYDKDF (reference sequence). The CDR3 runs 14 residues. CDR3 bases: TGTGCCACCAGCGGGGGGTTCTGGAACACTGAAGCTTTCTTT. This sequence encodes CATSGGFWNTEAFF.

The J gene is TRBJ2-5, the V gene TRBV28; 10 nucleotides line up with TRBD2. Unmatched junction bases numbered 5, after V lost 2 bases and J lost 5 bases. The length of the CDR3 is 15 residues. CDR1 and CDR2 from the germline V gene are MDHEN and SYDVKM. CDR3 sequence: CASSLRLAGVETQYF. The DNA of the CDR3 is TGTGCCAGCAGTTTAAGGCTAGCGGGGGTCGAGACCCAGTACTTC.

Only one count was recorded for this clone. This sequence joins TRBV13 and TRBJ1-4; D unresolved. Germline CDR1 is PRHDT and CDR2 is FYEKMQ (reference sequence). The CDR3 extends over 14 amino acids. Deletions cut 3 bases from V and 5 bases from J, with 10 bases between. The CDR3: CASSLRVGNEKLFF. In DNA, the CDR3 is TGTGCCAGCAGCTTGAGGGTTGGAAATGAAAAACTGTTTTTT.

The chain is built from TRBV5-1 and TRBJ2-7; the D is unclear. This CDR3 is built from 14 residues. Germline lookup yields CDR1 SGHRS and CDR2 YFSETQ. V was cut by 0 bases and J by 2 bases, with 9 bases left in between. The CDR3 region has the DNA TGCGCCAGCAGCTTGGGTAGCCAGACCTACGAGCAGTACTTC. Translation gives CASSLGSQTYEQYF.

The V call is TRBV19, the J call TRBJ1-2, with D tentatively TRBD1 (6 bases). With 5 bases removed from V and 5 bases from J, the gap between germline ends came to 9 bases. The germline gives CDR1 LNHDA, CDR2 SQIVND (reference sequence). This CDR3 contains 12 residues. The CDR3 region has the DNA TGTGCCAGTAGTCAGGGGCAGTATGGCTACACCTTC. Amino acids: CASSQGQYGYTF.